The sample holds one count of the clone carrying this T cell receptor beta chain. The antigen is not known. PCR involved 60 Vbeta and 13 Jbeta primers. Clones were sequenced by immunoSEQ multiplex PCR, and TCRdb holds only the in-frame ones, with some missing. The sample lists approximately 180,000 clones, 60% to 85% occurring once. The data belong to a study of cytomegalovirus exposure and HLA in healthy donors. Study results and limitations: There were several of the most significant clusters that appeared linked to common viral pathogens in a later analysis.

This clonotype originated in a male donor in good health and CMV-seronegative. Sequenced: PBMCs.

CDR3 sequence: CASSSPSGRANEQFF. In DNA, the CDR3 is TGTGCCAGCAGTTCCCCTAGCGGGAGGGCCAATGAGCAGTTCTTC. This chain links TRBV27 with TRBJ2-1, with 12 positions matching TRBD2. Germline values: CDR1 MNHEY, CDR2 SMNVEV (reference sequence). The trim removed 4 bases at V and 6 bases at J, leaving 4 bases unmatched. This CDR3 contains 15 residues.